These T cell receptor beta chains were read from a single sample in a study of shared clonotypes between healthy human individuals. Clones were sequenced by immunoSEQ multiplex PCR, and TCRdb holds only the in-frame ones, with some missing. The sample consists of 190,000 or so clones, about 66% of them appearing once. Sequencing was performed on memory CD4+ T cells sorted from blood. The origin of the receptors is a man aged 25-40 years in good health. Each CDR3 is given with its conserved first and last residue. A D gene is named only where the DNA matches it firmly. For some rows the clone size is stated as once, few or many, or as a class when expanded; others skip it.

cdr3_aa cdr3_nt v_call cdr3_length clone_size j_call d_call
CASSNRDRGDSEQYF TGTGCCAGCAGTAACCGGGACAGGGGGGACTCCGAGCAGTACTTC TRBV6-1 15 NA TRBJ2-7 TRBD1
CASSPQWRDSYEQYF TGTGCCAGCAGCCCCCAATGGCGGGATTCCTACGAGCAGTACTTC TRBV9 15 NA TRBJ2-7 NA
CASSFTQGLSGANVLTF TGTGCCAGCAGTTTTACCCAGGGCCTGTCTGGGGCCAACGTCCTGACTTTC TRBV28 17 NA TRBJ2-6 NA
CASSVVAGSTGELFF TGTGCCAGCAGCGTAGTAGCGGGGTCGACCGGGGAGCTGTTTTTT TRBV9 15 NA TRBJ2-2 TRBD2
CASSEGSGQLGTQYF TGTGCCAGCAGCGAAGGGTCCGGACAGCTGGGGACCCAGTACTTC TRBV7-3 15 once TRBJ2-5 NA
CATDHSGEYNEQFF TGTGCCACCGACCATTCGGGGGAGTACAATGAGCAGTTCTTC TRBV18 14 few TRBJ2-1 NA
CASSLAPHEQYF TGTGCCAGCAGCCTCGCTCCCCACGAGCAGTACTTC TRBV5-5 12 few TRBJ2-7 NA
CASSLTTSASYEQYF TGTGCCAGCAGCTTAACCACTAGCGCCTCCTACGAGCAGTACTTC TRBV7-2 15 NA TRBJ2-7 TRBD2
CSVMTGWDNYGYTF TGCAGCGTTATGACAGGGTGGGATAACTATGGCTACACCTTC TRBV29-1 14 NA TRBJ1-2 TRBD1
CASSTGDRGVEQFF TGTGCCAGCAGTACAGGGGATAGAGGCGTTGAGCAGTTCTTC TRBV27 14 NA TRBJ2-1 TRBD1
CASSTGQGVRAGELFF TGTGCCAGCAGCACCGGACAGGGCGTTAGGGCCGGGGAGCTGTTTTTT TRBV7-6 16 NA TRBJ2-2 TRBD1
CSVTGGQGGQPQHF TGCAGCGTTACGGGGGGACAGGGAGGTCAGCCCCAGCATTTT TRBV29-1 14 NA TRBJ1-5 TRBD1
CASSPGQNTEAFF TGTGCCAGCTCACCGGGACAGAACACTGAAGCTTTCTTT TRBV18 13 many TRBJ1-1 NA
CASSLDLGGGELFF TGTGCCAGCAGCTTAGATTTGGGTGGCGGGGAGCTGTTTTTT TRBV11-2 14 NA TRBJ2-2 NA
CASSRTSGGSYNEQFF TGTGCCAGCAGCAGGACTAGCGGGGGCTCCTACAATGAGCAGTTCTTC TRBV9 16 NA TRBJ2-1 TRBD2
CASSIRYEQFF TGTGCCAGTAGTATCAGGTACGAGCAGTTCTTC TRBV19 11 NA TRBJ2-1 NA
CASSPGKNYGYTF TGTGCCAGCTCACCAGGGAAGAACTATGGCTACACCTTC TRBV18 13 NA TRBJ1-2 NA
CASSWTGGSYEQYF TGCGCCAGCAGCTGGACAGGGGGCTCCTACGAGCAGTACTTC TRBV5-1 14 NA TRBJ2-7 TRBD1
CASSVGGGYNEQFF TGTGCCAGCAGCGTAGGGGGTGGCTACAATGAGCAGTTCTTC TRBV9 14 once TRBJ2-1 NA
CASSIAGETYEQYF TGTGCCAGCAGCATCGCCGGGGAAACCTACGAGCAGTACTTC TRBV9 14 NA TRBJ2-7 NA
CASSQAGTGDEKLFF TGCGCCAGCAGCCAAGCCGGGACAGGGGATGAAAAACTGTTTTTT TRBV4-1 15 NA TRBJ1-4 TRBD1
CASSPEGTRNSYEQYF TGCGCCAGCAGCCCTGAGGGGACGAGGAACTCCTACGAGCAGTACTTC TRBV5-1 16 few TRBJ2-7 NA
CASNPNGAGNQPQHF TGTGCCAGCAACCCCAACGGGGCGGGCAATCAGCCCCAGCATTTT TRBV6-1 15 NA TRBJ1-5 NA
CASSLLAGASTDTQYF TGTGCCAGTAGTTTACTAGCGGGAGCCTCCACAGATACGCAGTATTTT TRBV19 16 NA TRBJ2-3 TRBD2
CASTSTDTQYF TGTGCCAGCACTAGCACAGATACGCAGTATTTT TRBV25-1 11 NA TRBJ2-3 NA
CASSVGANEQFF TGTGCCAGTAGTGTTGGGGCCAATGAGCAGTTCTTC TRBV19 12 few TRBJ2-1 NA
CASRGGGLGTEAFF TGTGCCAGCAGGGGAGGGGGCTTGGGCACTGAAGCTTTCTTT TRBV2 14 NA TRBJ1-1 TRBD1
CASSDTRNTIYF TGTGCCAGCAGTGATACGAGAAACACCATATATTTT TRBV25-1 12 few TRBJ1-3 NA
CSVQHSSNQPQHF TGCAGCGTTCAACATTCGAGCAATCAGCCCCAGCATTTT TRBV29-1 13 NA TRBJ1-5 NA
CASSRRKSTGELFF TGTGCCAGCAGCCGCCGAAAGAGCACCGGGGAGCTGTTTTTT TRBV7-9 14 NA TRBJ2-2 NA
CASSQKGGTEAFF TGCGCCAGCAGCCAAAAAGGAGGGACAGAAGCTTTCTTT TRBV4-3 13 NA TRBJ1-1 NA
CASSLLGLDRGLTGELFF TGCGCCAGCAGCTTGTTAGGTCTGGACAGGGGGCTTACCGGGGAGCTGTTTTTT TRBV5-1 18 few TRBJ2-2 TRBD1
CATTPTVNTEAFF TGTGCCACCACACCAACCGTGAACACTGAAGCTTTCTTT TRBV28 13 NA TRBJ1-1 NA
CASSLDPNTEAFF TGCGCCAGCAGCTTGGACCCGAACACTGAAGCTTTCTTT TRBV5-1 13 NA TRBJ1-1 NA
CASRPGTVNTGELFF TGTGCCAGCAGACCCGGGACAGTGAACACCGGGGAGCTGTTTTTT TRBV2 15 NA TRBJ2-2 TRBD1
CASSLADGTSYGYTF TGCGCCAGCAGCTTGGCCGACGGGACAAGCTATGGCTACACCTTC TRBV5-1 15 NA TRBJ1-2 NA
CASSLTTGDTGELFF TGTGCCAGCAGCCTAACGACAGGGGACACCGGGGAGCTGTTTTTT TRBV11-3 15 NA TRBJ2-2 TRBD1
CASSLSGSGSYEQYF TGTGCCAGCAGTTTATCGGGGTCGGGCTCCTACGAGCAGTACTTC TRBV27 15 NA TRBJ2-7 NA
CASSRQKSGANVLTF TGTGCCAGCAGCCGCCAGAAATCTGGGGCCAACGTCCTGACTTTC TRBV6-5 15 NA TRBJ2-6 NA
CASSVGSIGELFF TGTGCCAGCAGCGTAGGGAGTATCGGGGAGCTGTTTTTT TRBV9 13 many TRBJ2-2 NA
CASSAVAGPDRGYF TGTGCCAGCAGCGCGGTGGCAGGGCCGGATCGGGGGTACTTC TRBV7-8 14 NA TRBJ2-7 NA
CASTEGRGDYGYTF TGTGCCAGCACCGAAGGGCGGGGGGACTATGGCTACACCTTC TRBV28 14 NA TRBJ1-2 NA
CASSSTDRADYGYTF TGTGCCAGCAGCTCAACAGACAGGGCCGACTATGGCTACACCTTC TRBV11-2 15 NA TRBJ1-2 TRBD1
CSALSDYGYTF TGCAGCGCCTTGTCGGACTATGGCTACACCTTC TRBV29-1 11 few TRBJ1-2 NA
CSASYEETQYF TGCAGTGCTAGCTACGAAGAGACCCAGTACTTC TRBV20-1 11 NA TRBJ2-5 NA
CATAPRFGGRAEDTQYF TGTGCCACCGCGCCTCGTTTTGGCGGGAGGGCCGAAGATACGCAGTATTTT TRBV15 17 NA TRBJ2-3 TRBD2
CASSQTSGTYNEQFF TGTGCCAGCAGCCAAACTAGCGGGACATACAATGAGCAGTTCTTC TRBV4-2 15 NA TRBJ2-1 TRBD2
CASSLPRGLCEQYF TGTGCCAGCAGTTTACCCAGGGGCCTCTGCGAGCAGTACTTC TRBV27 14 NA TRBJ2-7 NA
CASSLQLVYNEQFF TGTGCCAGCAGTTTACAGCTCGTTTACAATGAGCAGTTCTTC TRBV28 14 NA TRBJ2-1 NA
CASSLLGVGELFF TGTGCCAGCAGCTTATTGGGCGTTGGGGAGCTGTTTTTT TRBV7-2 13 few TRBJ2-2 NA
CASSLFPYNEQFF TGTGCCAGCAGCTTGTTCCCGTACAATGAGCAGTTCTTC TRBV7-8 13 NA TRBJ2-1 NA
CASSLGSGREQYF TGTGCCAGCAGCTTAGGATCAGGGCGGGAGCAGTACTTC TRBV11-3 13 NA TRBJ2-7 NA
CASSGSGSRLGDEQYF TGTGCCAGCAGTGGTAGCGGGAGCCGTTTAGGAGACGAGCAGTACTTC TRBV2 16 NA TRBJ2-7 TRBD2
CASSFGRLAGNDEQFF TGTGCCAGCAGCTTCGGTAGACTAGCGGGTAATGATGAGCAGTTCTTC TRBV7-2 16 few TRBJ2-1 TRBD2
CASSLRYRELFF TGTGCCAGCAGTTTGCGTTACAGGGAGCTGTTTTTT TRBV28 12 few TRBJ2-2 NA
CASSMKGLAGGYTQYF TGTGCCAGTAGTATGAAAGGACTAGCGGGAGGATATACGCAGTATTTT TRBV19 16 NA TRBJ2-3 TRBD2